The clone carrying this T cell receptor beta chain was found many times. Its specificity is not known. The template used for profiling TCR beta VDJ and CDR3 was genomic DNA. TCRdb reanalysed the reads using MiXCR and keeps one entry per CDR3 protein. Of over 250,000 distinct CDR3 sequences listed, roughly 61% are singletons. Individuals selected for sequencing had exhibited CD8+CD57+ cell expansion on flow cytometry. Severe acquired aplastic anemia was present in all patients. CDR1 is DFQATT and CDR2 is SNEGSKA in the germline V gene (reference sequence). The CDR3 spans 14 residues. V was trimmed by 6 bases and J by 4 bases, leaving 18 bases between them. The sample comes from a study of CD8+CD57+ T cells in acquired aplastic anemia. The wider study: Sorted CD4+ and CD8+ cells yielded DNA averaging around 3.2 ug. The study, taken as a whole, reports: Shared by patients and controls, 25 to 35 CD8+ CDR3s were abundant in patients. Statistical testing detected no significant gap in CD8+ Simpson's diversity between patients and controls.

The TCR was taken from a human donor with aplastic anemia. The genes are TRBV20-1 and TRBJ1-2; D possibly corresponds to TRBD1 (5 bases). Sequencing was done on a sample of sorted CD4+, CD8+, or CD8+CD57+ T cells (not recorded which) from PBMCs. This CDR3 is CSATRGGGGYGYTF. The CDR3 DNA reads TGCAGTGCCACCCGGGGGGGGGGGGGCTATGGCTACACCTTC.